This TCR beta chain was captured in a study of cytomegalovirus exposure and HLA in healthy donors. Notes on this clone: Its antigen is unidentified.

Whole-study results and caveats: Among TCR beta chains, those listed as cytomegalovirus-associated numbered some 160.

Germline V gives CDR1 LNHNV, CDR2 YYDKDF (reference sequence). V lost 0 bases and J 2 bases, leaving 10 bases between the germline ends. The CDR3 spans 15 residues. Some clones are missing from TCRdb's copy, which holds only in-frame ones; the method was immunoSEQ multiplex PCR. The sample carries some 180,000 clones, around 80% recorded once. The sequence derives from a woman aged 25-40 years in good health and CMV-seronegative. The sequenced sample consisted of PBMCs. The V call is TRBV15, the J call TRBJ1-2; the D is unclear. The CDR3: CATSREPNTNYGYTF. In DNA form, the CDR3 reads TGTGCCACCAGCAGAGAACCCAACACAAACTATGGCTACACCTTC.